The sequence of this TCR beta chain was determined in a study of blood T cell repertoires in COVID-19. Germline V gene lookup returns CDR1 SGHRS and CDR2 YFSETQ. V shed 4 bases, J shed 12 bases, and the junction held 7 bases outside the gene matches. The CDR3 has 13 residues. Original analysis: For nucleated cells, counts were estimated from reference gene primer amplification. Method: immunoSEQ multiplex PCR; TCRdb's copy keeps in-frame clones and lacks some. V, J and clone size are taken as reported in that table, and D and trimming were inferred from the DNA itself. The sample lists 65,000 or so clones, roughly 87% occurring once.

The genes are TRBV5-1 and TRBJ2-1; 10 bases are shared with TRBD2. Sequencing was performed on peripheral blood. This clonotype was sampled from a human donor with acute or convalescent COVID-19. The donor label of this sample is uncertain. The CDR3 coding sequence is TGCGCCAGCAGCCCGGGGACTAGCGTGGCGCAGTTCTTC. Translating gives CASSPGTSVAQFF. Drawing the rest from reference TRBV5-1 and TRBJ2-1, the complete variable domain is KAGVTQTPRYLIKTRGQQVTLSCSPISGHRSVSWYQQTPGQGLQFLFEYFSETQRNKGNFPGRFSGRQFSNSRSEMNVSTLELGDSALYLCASSPGTSVAQFFGPGTRLTVL.